The clone carrying this TCR beta chain was picked up many times. As yet, its antigen is unknown. The data belong to a study of spatial heterogeneity in lung cancer. Whole-study results and caveats: Blood contained ubiquitous expanded tumor TCRs more at resection than at follow-up.

Time point meaning: sample taken at primary tumor resection. Patients with untreated early-stage non-small cell lung cancer, numbering some 72, were the donors. TCRdb itself ran the 5' RACE reads through MiXCR, one entry per CDR3 protein. The profile shows about 48,000 distinct CDR3 sequences, approximately 5% of them singletons. The CDR3 has 14 residues. Trimming cost V 1 base and J 5 bases; bases outside gene matches: 6. Germline-derived CDR1 and CDR2 are DFQATT and SNEGSKA (reference sequence). This clonotype originated in a male donor with early-stage non-small cell lung cancer. The V call is TRBV20-1, the J call TRBJ2-5; 8 nucleotides agree with TRBD2. The source was PBMCs, collected at surgery. The CDR3 nucleotides are TGCAGTGCTAGAGGGGGTAGCGGGATGGAGACCCAGTACTTC. This encodes CSARGGSGMETQYF.